This TCR beta chain was identified in a study of T cells in Graves' hyperthyroidism and ophthalmopathy. Notes on the study in general: Model predictions of ophthalmopathy came a median approximately 6 months before onset.

Amplification targeted TCR beta CDR3 regions from RNA transcripts. In the first-round RT-PCR of the TCR CDR3, the HTBI primer set was used. One entry per CDR3 protein, called by TCRdb with MiXCR from the multiplex PCR reads. The repertoire holds about 400,000 distinct CDR3 sequences, with approximately 14% as singletons. Lactation, pregnancy, other autoimmune disease or uncontrolled infection excluded patients. The PBMCs were taken from approximately 9 ml of fresh peripheral blood. Many counts were recorded for this clonotype. Its antigen is not known. The clonotype was recovered from a woman under 30 with Graves' hyperthyroidism. Material: blood.

Here the CDR3 reads CASSGQIFNEKLFF. CDR3 nucleotide sequence: TGTGCCAGCAGCGGACAGATCTTTAATGAAAAACTGTTTTTT. The chain links TRBV12-3 or TRBV12-4 to TRBJ1-4; a weak D match, TRBD1 (6 bases). The CDR3 consists of 14 residues. Trimming took off 6 bases at V and 4 bases at J, with 12 bases between the two ends.